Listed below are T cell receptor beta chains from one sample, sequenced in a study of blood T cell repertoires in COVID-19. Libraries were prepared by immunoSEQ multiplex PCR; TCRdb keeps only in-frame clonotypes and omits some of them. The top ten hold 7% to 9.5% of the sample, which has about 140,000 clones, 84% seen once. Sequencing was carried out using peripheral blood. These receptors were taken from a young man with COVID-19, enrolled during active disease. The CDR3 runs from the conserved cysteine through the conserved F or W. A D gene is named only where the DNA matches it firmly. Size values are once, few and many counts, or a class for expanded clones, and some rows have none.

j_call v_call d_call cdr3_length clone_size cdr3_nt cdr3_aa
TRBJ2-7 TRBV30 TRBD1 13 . TGTGCCTGGGGACAGGGGGGATCCTACGAGCAGTACTTC CAWGQGGSYEQYF
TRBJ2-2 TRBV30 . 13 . TGTGCCTGGAGTGTAGGGGCAAAAGGGGAGCTGTTTTTT CAWSVGAKGELFF
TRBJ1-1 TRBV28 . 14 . TGTGCCAGCAGTTTATGGGGCAGGAACACTGAAGCTTTCTTT CASSLWGRNTEAFF
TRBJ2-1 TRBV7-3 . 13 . TGTGCCAGCAGCTTAATATATGACAATGAGCAGTTCTTC CASSLIYDNEQFF
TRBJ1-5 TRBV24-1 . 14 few TGTGCCACCAGTGCGGACATTAGCAATCAGCCCCAGCATTTT CATSADISNQPQHF
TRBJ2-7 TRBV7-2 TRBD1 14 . TGTGCCAGCAGCCCCGGGACAGGGGTTAACGAGCAGTACTTC CASSPGTGVNEQYF
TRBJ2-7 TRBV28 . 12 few TGTGCCAGCAGTCCAAGGACTAACGAGCAGTACTTC CASSPRTNEQYF
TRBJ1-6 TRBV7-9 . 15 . TGTGCCAGCAGCCCTCCCAGCGAGTATAATTCACCCCTCCACTTT CASSPPSEYNSPLHF
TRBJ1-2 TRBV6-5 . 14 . TGTGCCAGCAGCACCCTCGGAGGGAGCTATGGCTACACCTTC CASSTLGGSYGYTF
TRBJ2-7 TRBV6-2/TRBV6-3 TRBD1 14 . TGTGCCAGCAGTCAGACAGGGCCCTACTACGAGCAGTACTTC CASSQTGPYYEQYF
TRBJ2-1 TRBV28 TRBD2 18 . TGTGCCAGCAGTTTTGGATTCACTAGCGGGAGCGGGAGAGGTGAGCAGTTCTTC CASSFGFTSGSGRGEQFF
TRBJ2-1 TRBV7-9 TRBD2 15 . TGTGCCAGCAGCTTAGTACCTAGCGGATACAATGAGCAGTTCTTC CASSLVPSGYNEQFF
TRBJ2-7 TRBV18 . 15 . TGTGCCAGCTCACCAGGGCGAACGGCCCCCTACGAGCAGTACTTC CASSPGRTAPYEQYF
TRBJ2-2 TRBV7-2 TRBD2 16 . TGTGCCAGCAGCTCCCCCTTTGGGACTAAAACCGGGGAGCTGTTTTTT CASSSPFGTKTGELFF
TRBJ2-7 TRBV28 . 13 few TGTGCCAGCAGTTCAGGACATACCTACGAGCAGTACTTC CASSSGHTYEQYF
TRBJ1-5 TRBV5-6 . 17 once TGTGCCAGCAGTTTTTCCGGGGGGGCTTATAGCAATCAGCCCCAGCATTTT CASSFSGGAYSNQPQHF
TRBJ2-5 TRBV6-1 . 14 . TGTGCCAGCAGTGAAACGGGTCTCCAAGAGACCCAGTACTTC CASSETGLQETQYF
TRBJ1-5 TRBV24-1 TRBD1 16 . TGTGCCACCAGTGATGGACAGGGGGCAAGCAATCAGCCCCAGCATTTT CATSDGQGASNQPQHF